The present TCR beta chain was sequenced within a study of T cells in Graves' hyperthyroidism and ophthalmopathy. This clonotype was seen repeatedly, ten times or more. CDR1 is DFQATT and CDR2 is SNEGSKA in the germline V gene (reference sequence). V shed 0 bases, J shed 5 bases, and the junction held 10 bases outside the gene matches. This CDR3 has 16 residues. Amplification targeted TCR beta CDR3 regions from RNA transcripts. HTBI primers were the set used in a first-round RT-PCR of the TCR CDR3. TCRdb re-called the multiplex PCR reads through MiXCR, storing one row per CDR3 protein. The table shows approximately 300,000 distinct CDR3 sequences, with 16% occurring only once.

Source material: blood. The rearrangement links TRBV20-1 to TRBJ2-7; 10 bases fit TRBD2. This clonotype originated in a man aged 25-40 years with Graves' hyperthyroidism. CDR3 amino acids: CSARDIPAGGIDEQYF. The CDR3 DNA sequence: TGCAGTGCTAGAGATATACCAGCGGGAGGGATCGACGAGCAGTACTTC.